This T cell receptor (beta chain) was found in a study of shared clonotypes between healthy human individuals. TCRdb keeps only in-frame clones here, not all; method: immunoSEQ multiplex PCR. The sample yields over 2,000,000 clones, around 93% seen once. On this clone: Its cognate antigen is unknown.

Whole-study results and caveats: As a rule, naive subsets had a larger estimated richness than memory subsets.

Terminally differentiated effector memory CD45RA+ cells were left out of the naive CD8 fraction, which was CD45RO-negative and positively selected for CCR7. Donors were healthy HIV-negative adults without recent acute infections or vaccinations. The germline gives CDR1 MDHEN, CDR2 SYDVKM. V lost 3 bases, J lost 11 bases, and 25 bases lay in between. The CDR3 is 16 amino acids. The sequence came from a man between 18 and 29 years old in good health. Some clones in this sample may be carry-over from other donors' samples. Sequenced sample: naive CD8+ T cells from PBMCs. V is TRBV28 and J is TRBJ1-1, with D tentatively TRBD1 (6 bases). CDR3 bases: TGTGCCAGCAGTTTCTCCTGGGAGGGGGTGGTCACCACGGCTTTCTTT. This sequence encodes CASSFSWEGVVTTAFF.